This is a list of T cell receptor beta chains from one sample in a study of cytomegalovirus exposure and HLA in healthy donors. Repertoires were generated with immunoSEQ multiplex PCR, while TCRdb's copy carries only in-frame clones and drops some. The sample includes about 210,000 clones. Sequenced: PBMCs. These receptors were taken from a young woman in good health and CMV-seropositive. CDR3s include the opening cysteine and the closing phenylalanine or tryptophan. A D gene is named only where the DNA matches it firmly.

d_call: NA
j_call: TRBJ2-5
v_call: TRBV4-3
cdr3_nt: TGCGCCAGCAGCCTCCTCCCCCAAGCGGAGCAAGAGACCCAGTACTTC
cdr3_aa: CASSLLPQAEQETQYF

d_call: NA
j_call: TRBJ1-5
v_call: TRBV30
cdr3_nt: TGTGCCTGGAGTGTACTGGACAGCCACAATCAGCCCCAGCATTTT
cdr3_aa: CAWSVLDSHNQPQHF

d_call: TRBD1
j_call: TRBJ1-1
v_call: TRBV5-1
cdr3_nt: TGCGCCAGCAGCTTGTTACCGACAGGGGATCTGACTGAAGCTTTCTTT
cdr3_aa: CASSLLPTGDLTEAFF

d_call: TRBD2
j_call: TRBJ2-2
v_call: TRBV30
cdr3_nt: TGTGCCTGGAGCCGACTAGCGGGGAACACCGGGGAGCTGTTTTTT
cdr3_aa: CAWSRLAGNTGELFF

d_call: NA
j_call: TRBJ2-7
v_call: TRBV18
cdr3_nt: TGTGCCAGCTCACCAAACGGGATCTCCTACGAGCAGTACTTC
cdr3_aa: CASSPNGISYEQYF

d_call: NA
j_call: TRBJ2-6
v_call: TRBV28
cdr3_nt: TGTGCCAGCAGTTTCAGAGGATTAGGCTCTGGGGCCAACGTCCTGACTTTC
cdr3_aa: CASSFRGLGSGANVLTF

d_call: TRBD2
j_call: TRBJ2-2
v_call: TRBV29-1
cdr3_nt: TGCAGCGTTGGAGCGGGAAACACCGGGGAGCTGTTTTTT
cdr3_aa: CSVGAGNTGELFF

d_call: NA
j_call: TRBJ2-2
v_call: TRBV5-1
cdr3_nt: TGCGCCAGCTCATTTGGACAGAGGCCGAGCGCGAACACCGGGGAGCTGTTTTTT
cdr3_aa: CASSFGQRPSANTGELFF

d_call: NA
j_call: TRBJ1-3
v_call: TRBV2
cdr3_nt: TGTGCCAGCAGTATCATTCCAGGACTGGGCCGGGGAAACACCATATATTTT
cdr3_aa: CASSIIPGLGRGNTIYF

d_call: TRBD1
j_call: TRBJ2-5
v_call: TRBV5-1
cdr3_nt: TGCGCCAGCAGCTCGGACAGGGGAGAGACCCAGTACTTC
cdr3_aa: CASSSDRGETQYF

d_call: NA
j_call: TRBJ1-3
v_call: TRBV11-2
cdr3_nt: TGTGCCAGCAGCTTAGCGACAGACTCTGGAAACACCATATATTTT
cdr3_aa: CASSLATDSGNTIYF

d_call: NA
j_call: TRBJ2-7
v_call: TRBV6-1
cdr3_nt: TGTGCCAGCAAAGACCCCTCTCCCAGCGAGCAGTACTTC
cdr3_aa: CASKDPSPSEQYF

d_call: TRBD2
j_call: TRBJ2-7
v_call: TRBV6-5
cdr3_nt: TGTGCCAGCAGTTACTCGATGATAGCGGGCTCCTACGAGCAGTACTTC
cdr3_aa: CASSYSMIAGSYEQYF

d_call: NA
j_call: TRBJ1-1
v_call: TRBV6-5
cdr3_nt: TGTGCCAGCATCCCGGGACACTCGAACACTGAAGCTTTCTTT
cdr3_aa: CASIPGHSNTEAFF

d_call: TRBD1
j_call: TRBJ2-1
v_call: TRBV11-3
cdr3_nt: TGTGCCAGCAGCTTAGGGGCGTGGGGACAGAGCTCCTACAATGAGCAGTTCTTC
cdr3_aa: CASSLGAWGQSSYNEQFF

d_call: TRBD1
j_call: TRBJ1-6
v_call: TRBV5-4
cdr3_nt: TGTGCCAGCAGCTTTAGTACAGGGGGCGTTTCACCCCTCCACTTT
cdr3_aa: CASSFSTGGVSPLHF

d_call: TRBD1
j_call: TRBJ2-7
v_call: TRBV6-1
cdr3_nt: TGTGCCAGCAGGGACAGGGGGCACGAGCAGTACTTC
cdr3_aa: CASRDRGHEQYF

d_call: NA
j_call: TRBJ1-1
v_call: TRBV4-3
cdr3_nt: TGCGCCAGCAGCCCATTTACAAACACTGAAGCTTTCTTT
cdr3_aa: CASSPFTNTEAFF